The clone carrying this T cell receptor beta chain was seen a few times. In germline, CDR1 is SGHTA, CDR2 FQGNSA. CDR3 length equals 15 residues. V trimming: 1 base; J trimming: 8 bases; junction bases outside the gene matches: 9. These data come from a study of early T cells in non-severe SARS-CoV-2 infection. MiXCR, run by TCRdb on the 5' RACE reads, gives a single entry per CDR3 protein. Of roughly 80,000 distinct CDR3 sequences detected, approximately 10% appear once; the ten largest clones hold more than 10%. The rearrangement joins TRBV7-2 to TRBJ1-2; 8 nucleotides align to TRBD1. The sample in question was whole blood, obtained at baseline. This clonotype was sampled from an adult who was a healthcare worker with PCR-confirmed SARS-CoV-2 infection or an uninfected control (not recorded which). Written as DNA, the CDR3 is TGTGCCAGCAGCTTAGATTTTCAGGGGGCGAGAGGCTACACCTTC. Encoded protein: CASSLDFQGARGYTF. The complete variable domain, with remaining parts taken from reference TRBV7-2 and TRBJ1-2, reads GAGVSQSPSNKVTEKGKDVELRCDPISGHTALYWYRQSLGQGLEFLIYFQGNSAPDKSGLPSDRFSAERTGGSVSTLTIQRTQQEDSAVYLCASSLDFQGARGYTFGSGTRLTVV.